This T cell receptor (beta chain) was found in a study of T cells in Graves' hyperthyroidism and ophthalmopathy. Study information: Peripheral blood sampling occurred at initial diagnosis, before any treatment.

Researchers took RNA transcripts and amplified the TCR beta CDR3 regions from them. The TCR CDR3 first-round RT-PCR relied on the HTBI primer set. Using its own MiXCR run on the multiplex PCR reads, TCRdb lists one record per CDR3 protein. The sample lists fewer than 400,000 distinct CDR3 sequences; approximately 15% were seen once. Trimming cost V 5 bases and J 13 bases, with 17 bases left between them. This CDR3 region has 12 residues. A remark on this clonotype: Its matching antigen is unknown.

General study points: Ophthalmopathy was separated from stable hyperthyroidism by a 13 V-J model.

Reasons for excluding patients were uncontrolled infection, other autoimmune disease, pregnancy or lactation. The specimen sequenced was blood. This receptor was identified in a young woman with Graves' hyperthyroidism that later progressed to Graves' ophthalmopathy. The V and J genes are TRBV12-3 or TRBV12-4 and TRBJ1-2, with D maybe TRBD1 (6 bases). The CDR3 DNA reads TGTGCCAGCAGTAAACGGACAGCCCTCCCCACCTTC. Translation: CASSKRTALPTF.